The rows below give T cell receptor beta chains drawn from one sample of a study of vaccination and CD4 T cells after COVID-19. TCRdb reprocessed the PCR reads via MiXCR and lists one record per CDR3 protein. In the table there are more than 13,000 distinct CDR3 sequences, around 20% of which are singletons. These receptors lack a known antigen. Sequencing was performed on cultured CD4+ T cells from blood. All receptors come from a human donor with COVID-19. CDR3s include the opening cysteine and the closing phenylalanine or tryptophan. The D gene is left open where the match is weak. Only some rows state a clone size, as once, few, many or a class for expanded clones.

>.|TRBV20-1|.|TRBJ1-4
CSASSRGGTNEKLFF
TGCAGTGCTAGTTCCAGGGGTGGAACTAATGAAAAACTGTTTTTT
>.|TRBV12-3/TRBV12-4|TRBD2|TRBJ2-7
CASSFVRGTPYEQYF
TGTGCCAGCAGTTTTGTGCGGGGGACCCCCTACGAGCAGTACTTC
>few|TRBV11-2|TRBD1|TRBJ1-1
CASSVDREISKAFF
TGTGCCAGCAGCGTGGACAGGGAAATCTCTAAAGCTTTCTTT
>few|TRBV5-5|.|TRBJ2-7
CASSLSPDSSYEQYF
TGTGCCAGCAGCTTGTCGCCCGACAGCTCCTACGAGCAGTACTTC
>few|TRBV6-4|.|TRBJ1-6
CASSESIAGRSPLHF
TGTGCCAGCAGTGAAAGCATAGCAGGGCGTTCACCCCTCCACTTT
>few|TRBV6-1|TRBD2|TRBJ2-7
CASRRHRDYYEQYF
TGTGCCAGCAGGCGACACCGGGACTACTACGAGCAGTACTTC
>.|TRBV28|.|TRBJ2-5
CASKPGGRQETRYF
TGTGCCAGTAAGCCAGGGGGGCGGCAAGAGACCCGGTACTTC
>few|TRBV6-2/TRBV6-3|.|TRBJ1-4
CASRLVTREKLFF
TGTGCCAGCAGGCTTGTGACAAGGGAAAAACTGTTTTTT
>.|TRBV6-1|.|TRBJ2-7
CASSERGQPTYEQYF
TGTGCCAGCAGTGAGAGGGGCCAGCCTACCTACGAGCAGTACTTC
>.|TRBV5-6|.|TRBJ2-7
CASRADGSAYEQYF
TGTGCCAGCAGGGCGGACGGATCCGCGTACGAGCAGTACTTC